The source of this TCR beta chain is a study of T cell responses to AZD1222 COVID-19 vaccine. Only in-frame clones appear in the TCRdb table, and some are missing; sequencing was by immunoSEQ multiplex PCR. The sample yields around 140,000 clones, 90% seen once. The germline CDR1 and CDR2 sequences are LNHDA and SQIVND (reference sequence). This CDR3 has 15 amino acids. V dropped 5 bases and J dropped 0 bases, with 8 bases sitting between them. The source material was peripheral blood, sampled 28 days after the second AZD1222 dose. This sequence joins TRBV19 and TRBJ1-6; D remains unclear. The receptor comes from an adult who received the AZD1222 COVID-19 vaccine. This CDR3 reads CASSWTSSYNSPLHF. CDR3 bases: TGTGCCAGTAGTTGGACCAGCTCCTATAATTCACCCCTCCACTTT.